This T cell receptor (beta chain) is drawn from a study of T cells in Graves' hyperthyroidism and ophthalmopathy. This CDR3 is 16 amino acids long. Germline trimming cut 5 bases from V and 2 bases from J; bases unmatched to any gene: 11. Germline V CDR1 and CDR2: SGHAT, FQNNGV. This clonotype appeared many times. Fresh 10 ml peripheral blood yielded PBMCs. The CDR3 regions of TCR beta were amplified from RNA transcripts. HTBI primers were used for first-round RT-PCR of the TCR CDR3. TCRdb used MiXCR to reprocess the multiplex PCR reads, holding one entry per CDR3 protein. The sample holds about 610,000 distinct CDR3 sequences; around 16% are singletons and the top ten take more than 3%.

This sequence originates from a woman aged 35 to 49 with Graves' ophthalmopathy. The sequenced sample was blood. The chain carries TRBV11-2 and TRBJ2-7, with 8 bases aligning to TRBD1. CDR3 loop: CASSTGPTGGPYEQYF. The DNA of the CDR3 is TGTGCCAGCAGCACCGGGCCAACAGGGGGACCCTACGAGCAGTACTTC.